This T cell receptor (beta chain) was sequenced during a study of CXCR3-negative and CXCR3-positive naive CD8 T cells. About this clonotype: What it recognizes is unknown.

Study findings and constraints: The study found more hydrophobic TRB CDR3s in CXCR3-positive naive cells than in CXCR3-negative naive cells.

The germline gives CDR1 SGHVS, CDR2 FQNEAQ. The CDR3 sequence is 15 residues long. TRB cDNA libraries were made by UMI-labeled 5' RACE. TCRdb re-called the 5' RACE reads and catalogs CDR3 proteins one per entry, DNA excluded. The sample table includes tens of thousands of distinct CDR3 sequences. The chain joins TRBV7-8 to TRBJ1-1. The sample comprised naive CXCR3+ CD8+ T cells from blood. As for subset: CD45RO-CCR7+CD27+CD95- naive CD8+ T cells expressing CXCR3 (TNR3+). The TCR was taken from a human donor in good health. Some clones in this sample may be carry-over from other donors' samples. The CDR3 loop reads CASSLRFDVNTEAFF.